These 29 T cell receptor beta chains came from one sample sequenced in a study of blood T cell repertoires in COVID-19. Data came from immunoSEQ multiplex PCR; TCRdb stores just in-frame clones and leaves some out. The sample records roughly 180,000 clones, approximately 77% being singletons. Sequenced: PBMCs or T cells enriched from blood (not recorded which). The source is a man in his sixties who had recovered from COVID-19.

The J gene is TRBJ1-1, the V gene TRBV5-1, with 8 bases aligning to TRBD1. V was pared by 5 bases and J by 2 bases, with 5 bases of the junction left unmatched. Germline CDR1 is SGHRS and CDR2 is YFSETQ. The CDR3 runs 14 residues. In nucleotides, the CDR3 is TGCGCCAGCAGTCCGGACAGGGTAAACACTGAAGCTTTCTTT. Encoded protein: CASSPDRVNTEAFF.

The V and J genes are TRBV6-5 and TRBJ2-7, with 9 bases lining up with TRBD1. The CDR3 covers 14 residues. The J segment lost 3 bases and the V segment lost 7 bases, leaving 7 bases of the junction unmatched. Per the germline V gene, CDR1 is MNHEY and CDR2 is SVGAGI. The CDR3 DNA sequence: TGTGCCAGCAACCCCGGGACAGGGTACTACGAGCAGTACTTC. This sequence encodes CASNPGTGYYEQYF.

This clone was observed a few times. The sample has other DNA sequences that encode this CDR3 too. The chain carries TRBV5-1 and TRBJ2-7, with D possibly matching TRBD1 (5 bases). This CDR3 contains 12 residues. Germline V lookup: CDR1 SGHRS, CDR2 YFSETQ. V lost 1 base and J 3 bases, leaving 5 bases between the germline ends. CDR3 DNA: TGCGCCAGCAGCTTGAGGGGCTACGAGCAGTACTTC. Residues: CASSLRGYEQYF.

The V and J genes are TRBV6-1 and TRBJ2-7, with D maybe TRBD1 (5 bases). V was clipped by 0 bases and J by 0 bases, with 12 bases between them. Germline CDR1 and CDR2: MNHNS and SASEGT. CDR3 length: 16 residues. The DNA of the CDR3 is TGTGCCAGCAGTGAAGCGGGGCGGCCTCCCTCCTACGAGCAGTACTTC. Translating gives CASSEAGRPPSYEQYF.

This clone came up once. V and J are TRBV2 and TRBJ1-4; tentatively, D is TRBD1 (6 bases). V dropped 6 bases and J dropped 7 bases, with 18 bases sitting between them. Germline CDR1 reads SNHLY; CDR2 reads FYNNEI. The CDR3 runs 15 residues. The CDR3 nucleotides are TGTGCCAGCAGAGGCCTTTCAGGGGCTGGTGAAAAACTGTTTTTT. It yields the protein CASRGLSGAGEKLFF.

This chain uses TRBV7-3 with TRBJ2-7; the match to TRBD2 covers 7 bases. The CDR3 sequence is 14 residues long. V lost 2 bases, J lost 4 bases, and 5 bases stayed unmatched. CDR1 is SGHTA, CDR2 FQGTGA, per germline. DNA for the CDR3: TGTGCCAGCAGCTTATCAAGCGGGGAATACGAGCAGTACTTC. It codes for CASSLSSGEYEQYF.

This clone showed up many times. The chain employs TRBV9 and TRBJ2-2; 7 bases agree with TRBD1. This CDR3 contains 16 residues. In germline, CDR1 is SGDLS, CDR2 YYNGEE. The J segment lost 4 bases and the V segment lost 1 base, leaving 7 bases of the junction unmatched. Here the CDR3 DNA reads TGTGCCAGCAGCGTACCCTCGACAGGGTTCACCGGGGAGCTGTTTTTT. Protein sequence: CASSVPSTGFTGELFF.

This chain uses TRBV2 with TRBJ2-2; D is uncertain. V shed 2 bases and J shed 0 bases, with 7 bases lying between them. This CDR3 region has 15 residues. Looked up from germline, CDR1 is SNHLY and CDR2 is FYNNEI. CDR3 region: CASSERAPNTGELFF. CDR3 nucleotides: TGTGCCAGCAGTGAACGAGCCCCGAACACCGGGGAGCTGTTTTTT.

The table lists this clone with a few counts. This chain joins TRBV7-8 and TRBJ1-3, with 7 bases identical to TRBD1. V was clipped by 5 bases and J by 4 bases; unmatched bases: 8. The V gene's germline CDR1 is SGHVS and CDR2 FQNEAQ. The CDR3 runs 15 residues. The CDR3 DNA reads TGTGCCAGCAGCCGACCGACAGGGCAGGGAAACACCATATATTTT. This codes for CASSRPTGQGNTIYF.

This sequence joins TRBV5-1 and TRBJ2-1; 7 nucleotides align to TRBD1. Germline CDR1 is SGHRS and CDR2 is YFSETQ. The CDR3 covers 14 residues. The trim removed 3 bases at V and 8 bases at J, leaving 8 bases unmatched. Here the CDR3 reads CASSSGGTLDEQFF. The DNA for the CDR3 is TGCGCCAGCAGCTCAGGGGGAACTCTAGATGAGCAGTTCTTC.

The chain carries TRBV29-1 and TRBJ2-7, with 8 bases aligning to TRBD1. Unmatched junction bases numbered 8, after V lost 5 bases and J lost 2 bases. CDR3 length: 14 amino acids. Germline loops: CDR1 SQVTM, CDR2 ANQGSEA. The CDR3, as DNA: TGCAGCGTTATCCGGGACAGGTTCCCCTACGAGCAGTACTTC. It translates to CSVIRDRFPYEQYF.

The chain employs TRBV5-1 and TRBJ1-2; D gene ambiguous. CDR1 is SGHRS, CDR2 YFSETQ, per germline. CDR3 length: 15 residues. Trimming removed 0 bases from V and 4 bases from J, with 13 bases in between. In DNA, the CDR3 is TGCGCCAGCAGCTTGGGGGAGGCTCGTTCCTATGGCTACACCTTC. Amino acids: CASSLGEARSYGYTF.

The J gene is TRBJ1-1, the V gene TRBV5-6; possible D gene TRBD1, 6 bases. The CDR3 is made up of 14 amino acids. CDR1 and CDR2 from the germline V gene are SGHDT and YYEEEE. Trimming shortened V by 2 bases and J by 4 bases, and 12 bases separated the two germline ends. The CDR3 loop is CASSFLQGPTEAFF. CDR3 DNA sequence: TGTGCCAGCAGCTTTTTACAGGGACCCACTGAAGCTTTCTTT.

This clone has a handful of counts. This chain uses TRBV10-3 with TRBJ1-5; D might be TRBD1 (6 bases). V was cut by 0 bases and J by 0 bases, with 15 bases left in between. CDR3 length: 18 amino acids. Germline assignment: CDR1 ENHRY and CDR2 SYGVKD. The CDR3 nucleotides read TGTGCCATCAGTGAGTCGAGGGGGGGGAGAAGTAGCAATCAGCCCCAGCATTTT. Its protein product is CAISESRGGRSSNQPQHF.

The CDR3 region has the DNA TGTGCCAGCAGCCCAACTAGTACGGATACGCAGTATTTT. Translation gives CASSPTSTDTQYF. This chain uses TRBV5-8 with TRBJ2-3, with D perhaps TRBD2 (5 bases). V was cut by 4 bases and J by 6 bases, with 12 bases left in between. Looked up from germline, CDR1 is SGHTS and CDR2 is YDEGEE. The CDR3 length is 13 residues.

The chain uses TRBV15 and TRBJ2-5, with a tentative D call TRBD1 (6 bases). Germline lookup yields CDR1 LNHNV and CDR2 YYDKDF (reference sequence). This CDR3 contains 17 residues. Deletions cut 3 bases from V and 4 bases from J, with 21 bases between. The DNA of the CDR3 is TGTGCCACCAGCAGTTCCCCCTTGGACAGTGGAAGAGAGACCCAGTACTTC. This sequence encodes CATSSSPLDSGRETQYF.

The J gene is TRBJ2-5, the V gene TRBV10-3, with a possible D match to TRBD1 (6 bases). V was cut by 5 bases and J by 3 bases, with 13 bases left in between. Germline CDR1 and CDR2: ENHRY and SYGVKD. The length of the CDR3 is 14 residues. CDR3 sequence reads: CAISPGGQKETQYF. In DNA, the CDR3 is TGTGCCATCAGTCCCGGAGGACAGAAAGAGACCCAGTACTTC.

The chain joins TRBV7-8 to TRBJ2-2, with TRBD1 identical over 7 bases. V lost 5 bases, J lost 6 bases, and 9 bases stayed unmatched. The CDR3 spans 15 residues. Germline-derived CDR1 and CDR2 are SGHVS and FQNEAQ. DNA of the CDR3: TGTGCCAGCAGCCGAGGGGGCCCGTCCCCCGGGGAGCTGTTTTTT. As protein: CASSRGGPSPGELFF.

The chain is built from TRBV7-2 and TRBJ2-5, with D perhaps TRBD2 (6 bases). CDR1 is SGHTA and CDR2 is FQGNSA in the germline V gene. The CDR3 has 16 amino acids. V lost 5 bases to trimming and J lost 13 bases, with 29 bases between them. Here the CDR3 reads CASSKRDSGMLGIRYF. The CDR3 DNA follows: TGTGCCAGCAGCAAACGGGACTCAGGAATGCTCGGGATTCGGTACTTC.

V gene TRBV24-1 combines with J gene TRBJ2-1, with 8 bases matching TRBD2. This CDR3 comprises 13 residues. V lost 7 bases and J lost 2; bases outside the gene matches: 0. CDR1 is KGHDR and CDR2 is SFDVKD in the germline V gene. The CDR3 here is CATSGGAYNEQFF. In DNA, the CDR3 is TGTGCCACCAGCGGGGGGGCCTACAATGAGCAGTTCTTC.

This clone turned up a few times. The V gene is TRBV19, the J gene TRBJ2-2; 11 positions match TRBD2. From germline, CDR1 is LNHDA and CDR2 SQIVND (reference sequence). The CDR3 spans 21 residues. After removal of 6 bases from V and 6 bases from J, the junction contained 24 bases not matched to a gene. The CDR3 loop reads CASSLVGSATSGSAAAGELFF. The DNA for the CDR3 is TGTGCCAGTAGCCTGGTCGGCTCGGCCACTAGCGGGAGTGCTGCAGCCGGGGAGCTGTTTTTT.

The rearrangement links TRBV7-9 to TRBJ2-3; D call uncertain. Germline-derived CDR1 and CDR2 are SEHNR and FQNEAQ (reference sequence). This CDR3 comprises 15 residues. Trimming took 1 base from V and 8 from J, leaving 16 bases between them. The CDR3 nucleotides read TGTGCCAGCAGCTTAGTTGGAGTGGAGCCGGTTACGCAGTATTTT. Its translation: CASSLVGVEPVTQYF.

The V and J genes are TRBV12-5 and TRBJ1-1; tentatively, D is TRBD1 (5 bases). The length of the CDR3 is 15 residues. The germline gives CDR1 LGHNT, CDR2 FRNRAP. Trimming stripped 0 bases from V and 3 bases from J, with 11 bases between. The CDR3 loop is CASGLVQGAYTEAFF. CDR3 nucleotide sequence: TGTGCTAGTGGTTTGGTACAAGGGGCATACACTGAAGCTTTCTTT.

CDR3 bases: TGTGCCAGCAGCGCGATGCCGGGCCAGGGGTCACCCCTCCACTTT. Translation gives CASSAMPGQGSPLHF. This chain joins TRBV11-2 and TRBJ1-6; TRBD1 is a possible D gene (6 bases). The V gene's germline CDR1 is SGHAT and CDR2 FQNNGV. V lost 5 bases to trimming and J lost 10 bases, with 18 bases between them. There are 15 residues in the CDR3. Filled out from reference TRBV11-2 and TRBJ1-6, the complete variable domain reads EAGVAQSPRYKIIEKRQSVAFWCNPISGHATLYWYQQILGQGPKLLIQFQNNGVVDDSQLPKDRFSAERLKGVDSTLKIQPAKLEDSAVYLCASSAMPGQGSPLHFGNGTRLTVT.

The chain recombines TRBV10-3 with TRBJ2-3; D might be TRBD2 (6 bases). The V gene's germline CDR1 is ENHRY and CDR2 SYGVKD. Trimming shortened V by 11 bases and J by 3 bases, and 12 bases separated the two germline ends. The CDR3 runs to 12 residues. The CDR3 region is CAVGGRTDTQYF. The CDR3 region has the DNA TGTGCCGTCGGGGGTAGGACAGATACGCAGTATTTT.

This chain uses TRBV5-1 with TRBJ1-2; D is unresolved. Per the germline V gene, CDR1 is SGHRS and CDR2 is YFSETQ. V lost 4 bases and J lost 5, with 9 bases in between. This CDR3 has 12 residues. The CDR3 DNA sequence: TGCGCCAGCAGCATGACTGGTTATGGCTACACCTTC. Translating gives CASSMTGYGYTF. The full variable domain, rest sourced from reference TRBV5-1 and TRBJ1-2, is KAGVTQTPRYLIKTRGQQVTLSCSPISGHRSVSWYQQTPGQGLQFLFEYFSETQRNKGNFPGRFSGRQFSNSRSEMNVSTLELGDSALYLCASSMTGYGYTFGSGTRLTVV.

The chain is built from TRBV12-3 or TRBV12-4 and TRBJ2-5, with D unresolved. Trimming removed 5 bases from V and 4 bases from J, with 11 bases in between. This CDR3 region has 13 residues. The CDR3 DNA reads TGTGCCAGCAGTGCGGCCTTGTCAGAGACCCAGTACTTC. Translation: CASSAALSETQYF.

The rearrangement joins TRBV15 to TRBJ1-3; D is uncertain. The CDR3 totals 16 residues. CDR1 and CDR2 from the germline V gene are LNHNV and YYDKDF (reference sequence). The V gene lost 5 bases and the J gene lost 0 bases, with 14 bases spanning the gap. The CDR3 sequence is CATSPWVQTSGNTIYF. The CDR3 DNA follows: TGTGCCACCAGCCCTTGGGTACAGACCTCTGGAAACACCATATATTTT.

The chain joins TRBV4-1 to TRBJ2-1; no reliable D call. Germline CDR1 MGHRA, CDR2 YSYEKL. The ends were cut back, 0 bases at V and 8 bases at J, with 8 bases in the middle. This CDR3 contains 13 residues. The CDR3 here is CASSQETGHEQFF. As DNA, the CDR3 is TGCGCCAGCAGCCAAGAAACGGGTCATGAGCAGTTCTTC.